This T cell receptor (beta chain) comes out of a study of early T cells in non-severe SARS-CoV-2 infection. J lost 7 bases, V lost 7 bases, and 6 bases had no gene match. This CDR3 spans 13 amino acids. Germline-derived CDR1 and CDR2 are LGHDT and YNNKEL (reference sequence). Notes on the study in general: Sequences matched to VDJdb favored anti-spike CD8 responses, while private and CD4 specificities were missed.

There are a few counts of this clonotype. Its specificity is not known. The library protocol tagged individual cDNA molecules with unique molecular identifiers. TCRdb recomputed calls from the 5' RACE reads with MiXCR, one row per CDR3 protein. The sample lists about 46,000 distinct CDR3 sequences, roughly a tenth seen once, with approximately 4.9% in the top ten. The sequence was obtained from an adult who was a healthcare worker with PCR-confirmed SARS-CoV-2 infection or an uninfected control (not recorded which). V gene TRBV3-1 combines with J gene TRBJ2-1, with 8 nucleotides matching TRBD2. The sample in question was whole blood, obtained at baseline. The CDR3 DNA follows: TGTGCCAGCATGAGCGGGGGTTCTAATGAGCAGTTCTTC. Translating it yields CASMSGGSNEQFF.